This T cell receptor beta chain was obtained from a study of T cell repertoires in cytomegalovirus infection. On this clonotype itself: Its antigen is not known.

After removal of 5 bases from V and 5 bases from J, the junction contained 6 bases not matched to a gene. The CDR3 has 13 residues. Germline CDR1 SGHVS, CDR2 FQNEAQ. General study results and limits: CMV carriers having the relevant HLA were flagged by cumulative public TCR beta family frequency.

TCRdb reprocessed the reads via MiXCR and lists one record per CDR3 protein. Among about 680,000 distinct CDR3 sequences listed, approximately 25% were seen once. The sequence derives from a human donor in good health (CMV status not recorded). Some clones in this sample may be carry-over from other donors' samples. Sequencing was performed on CD8+ T cells from PBMCs. The gene calls are TRBV7-8 and TRBJ2-7, with 7 positions matching TRBD1. For the CDR3, the DNA is TGTGCCAGCAGCGTACAGGGGCTTAACGAGCAGTACGTC. It translates to CASSVQGLNEQYV.